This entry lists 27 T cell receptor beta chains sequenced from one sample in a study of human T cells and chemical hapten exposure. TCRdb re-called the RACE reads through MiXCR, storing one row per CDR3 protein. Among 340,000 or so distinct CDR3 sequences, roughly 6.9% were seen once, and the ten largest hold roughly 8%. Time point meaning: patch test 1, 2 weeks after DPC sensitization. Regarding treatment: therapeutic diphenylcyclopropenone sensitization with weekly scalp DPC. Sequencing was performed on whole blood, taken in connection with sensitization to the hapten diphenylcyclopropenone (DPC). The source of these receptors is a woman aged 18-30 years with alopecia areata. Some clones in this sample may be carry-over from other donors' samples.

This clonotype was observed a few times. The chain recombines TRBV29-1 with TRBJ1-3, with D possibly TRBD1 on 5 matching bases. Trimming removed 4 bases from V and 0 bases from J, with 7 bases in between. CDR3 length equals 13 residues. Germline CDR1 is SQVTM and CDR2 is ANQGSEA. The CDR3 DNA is TGCAGCGTTGGGGACCCCTCTGGAAACACCATATATTTT. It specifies CSVGDPSGNTIYF.

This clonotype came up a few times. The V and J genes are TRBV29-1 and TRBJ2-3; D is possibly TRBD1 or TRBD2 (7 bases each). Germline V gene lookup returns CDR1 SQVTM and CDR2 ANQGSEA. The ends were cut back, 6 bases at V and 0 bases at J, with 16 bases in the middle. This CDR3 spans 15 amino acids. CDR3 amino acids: CSVSGGQSSTDTQYF. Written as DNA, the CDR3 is TGCAGCGTGTCGGGGGGACAGTCTAGCACAGATACGCAGTATTTT.

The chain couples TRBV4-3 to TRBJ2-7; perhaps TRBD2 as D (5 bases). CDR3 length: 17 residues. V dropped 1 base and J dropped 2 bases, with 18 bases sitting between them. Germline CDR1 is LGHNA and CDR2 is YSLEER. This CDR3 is CASSQGFGGRTTYEQYF. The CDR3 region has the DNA TGCGCCAGCAGCCAAGGCTTCGGAGGTAGGACGACCTACGAGCAGTACTTC.

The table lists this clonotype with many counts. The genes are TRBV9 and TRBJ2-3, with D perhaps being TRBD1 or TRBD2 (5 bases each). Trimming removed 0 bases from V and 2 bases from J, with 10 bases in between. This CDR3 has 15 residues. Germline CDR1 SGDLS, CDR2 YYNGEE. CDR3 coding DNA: TGTGCCAGCAGCGTAGCTACCGGGACCACAGATACGCAGTATTTT. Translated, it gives CASSVATGTTDTQYF.

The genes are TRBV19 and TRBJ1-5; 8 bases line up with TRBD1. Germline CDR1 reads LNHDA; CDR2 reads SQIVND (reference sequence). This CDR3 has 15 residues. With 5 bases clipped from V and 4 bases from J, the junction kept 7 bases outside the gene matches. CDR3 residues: CASSGQGTGNQPQHF. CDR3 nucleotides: TGTGCCAGTAGTGGACAGGGCACCGGAAATCAGCCCCAGCATTTT.

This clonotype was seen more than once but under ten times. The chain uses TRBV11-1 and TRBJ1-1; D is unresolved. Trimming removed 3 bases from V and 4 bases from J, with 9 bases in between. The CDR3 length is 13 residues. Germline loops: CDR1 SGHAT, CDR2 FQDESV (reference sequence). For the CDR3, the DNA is TGTGCCAGCAGCTTTAACAGAGCCACTGAAGCTTTCTTT. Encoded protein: CASSFNRATEAFF.

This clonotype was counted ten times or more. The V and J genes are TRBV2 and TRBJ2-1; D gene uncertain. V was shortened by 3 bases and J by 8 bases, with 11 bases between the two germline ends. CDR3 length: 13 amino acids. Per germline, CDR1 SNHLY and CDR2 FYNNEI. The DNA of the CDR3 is TGTGCCAGCAGTGATTTGTTCGCTGATGAGCAGTTCTTC. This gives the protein CASSDLFADEQFF.

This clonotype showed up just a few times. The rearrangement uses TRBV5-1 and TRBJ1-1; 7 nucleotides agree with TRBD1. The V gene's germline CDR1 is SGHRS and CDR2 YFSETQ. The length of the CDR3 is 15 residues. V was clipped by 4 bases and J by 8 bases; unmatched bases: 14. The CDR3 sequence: CASSPTSGGRGEAFF. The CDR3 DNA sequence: TGCGCCAGCAGCCCGACCAGCGGGGGCAGGGGGGAAGCTTTCTTT.

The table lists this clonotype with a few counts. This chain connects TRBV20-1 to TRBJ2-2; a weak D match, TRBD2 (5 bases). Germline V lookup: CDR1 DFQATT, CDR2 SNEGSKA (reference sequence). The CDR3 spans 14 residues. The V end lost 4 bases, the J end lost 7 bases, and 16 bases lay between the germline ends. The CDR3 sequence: CSATFSEEVGELFF. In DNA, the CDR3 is TGCAGTGCTACCTTTAGCGAAGAGGTCGGGGAGCTGTTTTTT.

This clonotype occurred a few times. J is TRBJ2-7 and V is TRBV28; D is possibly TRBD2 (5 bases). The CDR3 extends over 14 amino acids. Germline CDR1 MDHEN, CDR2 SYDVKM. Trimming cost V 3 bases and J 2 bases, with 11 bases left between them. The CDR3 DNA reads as TGTGCCAGCAGTTTGGGAGCCAGGCCCTACGAGCAGTACTTC. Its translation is CASSLGARPYEQYF.

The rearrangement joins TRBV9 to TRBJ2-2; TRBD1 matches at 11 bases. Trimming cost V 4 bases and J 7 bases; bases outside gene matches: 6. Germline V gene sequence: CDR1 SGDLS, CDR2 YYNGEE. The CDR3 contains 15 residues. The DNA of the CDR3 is TGTGCCAGCAGCATCCGGGACAGGGGGTTCGGGGAGCTGTTTTTT. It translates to CASSIRDRGFGELFF. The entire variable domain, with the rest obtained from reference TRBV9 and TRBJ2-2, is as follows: DSGVTQTPKHLITATGQRVTLRCSPRSGDLSVYWYQQSLDQGLQFLIQYYNGEERAKGNILERFSAQQFPDLHSELNLSSLELGDSALYFCASSIRDRGFGELFFGEGSRLTVL.

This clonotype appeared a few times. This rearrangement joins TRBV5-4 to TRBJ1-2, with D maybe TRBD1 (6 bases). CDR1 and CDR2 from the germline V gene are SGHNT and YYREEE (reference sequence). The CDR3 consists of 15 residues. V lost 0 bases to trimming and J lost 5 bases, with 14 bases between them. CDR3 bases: TGTGCCAGCAGCTTGGATGGAGGGGGGAATTATGGCTACACCTTC. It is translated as CASSLDGGGNYGYTF.

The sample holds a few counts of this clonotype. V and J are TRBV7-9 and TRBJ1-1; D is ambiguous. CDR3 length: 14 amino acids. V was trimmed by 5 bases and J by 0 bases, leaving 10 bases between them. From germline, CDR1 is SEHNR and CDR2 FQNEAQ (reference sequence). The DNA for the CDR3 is TGTGCCAGCAGCCCTAACCTGGTGAACACTGAAGCTTTCTTT. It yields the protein CASSPNLVNTEAFF.

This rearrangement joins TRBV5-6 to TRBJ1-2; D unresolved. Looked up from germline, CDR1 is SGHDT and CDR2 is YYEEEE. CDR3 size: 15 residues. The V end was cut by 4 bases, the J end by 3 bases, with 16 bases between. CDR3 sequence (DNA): TGTGCCAGCAGCCCACCAACGAGGGTTGACTATGGCTACACCTTC. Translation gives CASSPPTRVDYGYTF.

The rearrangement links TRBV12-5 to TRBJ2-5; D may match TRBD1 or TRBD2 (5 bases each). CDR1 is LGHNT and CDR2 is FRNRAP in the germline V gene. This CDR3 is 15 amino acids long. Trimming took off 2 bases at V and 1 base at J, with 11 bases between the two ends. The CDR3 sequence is CASGLTFGGQETQYF. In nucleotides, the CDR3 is TGTGCTAGTGGTTTGACCTTTGGGGGCCAAGAGACCCAGTACTTC. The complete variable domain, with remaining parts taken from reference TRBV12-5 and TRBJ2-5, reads DARVTQTPRHKVTEMGQEVTMRCQPILGHNTVFWYRQTMMQGLELLAYFRNRAPLDDSGMPKDRFSAEMPDATLATLKIQPSEPRDSAVYFCASGLTFGGQETQYFGPGTRLLVL.

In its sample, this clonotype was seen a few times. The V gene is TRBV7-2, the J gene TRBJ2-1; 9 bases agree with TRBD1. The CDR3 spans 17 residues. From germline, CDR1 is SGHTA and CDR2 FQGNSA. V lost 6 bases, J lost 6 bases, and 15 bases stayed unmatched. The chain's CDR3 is CASRGKEWTGVFNEQFF. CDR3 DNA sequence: TGTGCCAGCAGGGGAAAGGAATGGACAGGGGTCTTCAATGAGCAGTTCTTC.

DNA for the CDR3: TGCAGTGCTAAAGGACTAGCGGGGACCTCCTACAATGAGCAGTTCTTC. Its protein is CSAKGLAGTSYNEQFF. J is TRBJ2-1 and V is TRBV20-1; 12 positions match TRBD2. CDR1 and CDR2 from the germline V gene are DFQATT and SNEGSKA (reference sequence). CDR3 size: 16 residues. After removal of 4 bases from V and 0 bases from J, the junction contained 4 bases not matched to a gene.

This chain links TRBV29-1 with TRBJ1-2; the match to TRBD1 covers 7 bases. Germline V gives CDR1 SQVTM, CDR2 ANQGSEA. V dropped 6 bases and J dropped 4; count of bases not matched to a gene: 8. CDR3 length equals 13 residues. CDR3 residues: CSVPRGLGYGYTF. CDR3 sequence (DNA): TGCAGCGTCCCGAGGGGGCTTGGCTATGGCTACACCTTC.

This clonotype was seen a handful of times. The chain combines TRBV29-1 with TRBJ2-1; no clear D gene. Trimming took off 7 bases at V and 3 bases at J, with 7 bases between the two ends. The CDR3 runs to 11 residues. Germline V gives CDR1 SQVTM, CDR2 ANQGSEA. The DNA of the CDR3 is TGCAGCGCTATCAGCTACAATGAGCAGTTCTTC. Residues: CSAISYNEQFF.

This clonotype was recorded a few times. The DNA of the CDR3 is TGTGCCAGCAGTTTGGCGGGACAGGGAGTCTACGAGCAGTACTTC. Its translation is CASSLAGQGVYEQYF. The J gene is TRBJ2-7, the V gene TRBV12-3 or TRBV12-4, with 9 bases that match TRBD1. The CDR3 has 15 residues. Germline trimming cut 3 bases from V and 3 bases from J; bases unmatched to any gene: 6.

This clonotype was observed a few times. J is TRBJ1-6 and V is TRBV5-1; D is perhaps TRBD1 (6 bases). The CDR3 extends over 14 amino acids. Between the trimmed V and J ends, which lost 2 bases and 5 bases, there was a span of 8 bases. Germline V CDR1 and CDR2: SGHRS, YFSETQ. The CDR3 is CASSFGQNNSPLHF. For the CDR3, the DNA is TGCGCCAGCAGCTTCGGACAGAATAATTCACCCCTCCACTTT.

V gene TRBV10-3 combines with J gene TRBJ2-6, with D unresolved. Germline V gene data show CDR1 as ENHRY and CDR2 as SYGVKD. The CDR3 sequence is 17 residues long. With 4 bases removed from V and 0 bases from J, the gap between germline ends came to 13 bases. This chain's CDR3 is CAISGSPPGSGANVLTF. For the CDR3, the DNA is TGTGCCATCAGTGGCTCTCCCCCCGGCTCTGGGGCCAACGTCCTGACTTTC.

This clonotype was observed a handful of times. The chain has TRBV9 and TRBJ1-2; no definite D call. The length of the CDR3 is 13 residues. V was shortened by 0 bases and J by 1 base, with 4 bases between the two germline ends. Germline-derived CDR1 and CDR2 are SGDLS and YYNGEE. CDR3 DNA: TGTGCCAGCAGCGTAGAGGATAACTATGGCTACACCTTC. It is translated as CASSVEDNYGYTF.

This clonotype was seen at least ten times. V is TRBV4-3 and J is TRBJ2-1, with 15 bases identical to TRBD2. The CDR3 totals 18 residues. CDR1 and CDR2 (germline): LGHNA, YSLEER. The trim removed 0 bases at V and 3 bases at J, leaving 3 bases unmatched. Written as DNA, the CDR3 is TGCGCCAGCAGCCAAGAGGGACTAGCGGGGGGAAGCTACAATGAGCAGTTCTTC. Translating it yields CASSQEGLAGGSYNEQFF.

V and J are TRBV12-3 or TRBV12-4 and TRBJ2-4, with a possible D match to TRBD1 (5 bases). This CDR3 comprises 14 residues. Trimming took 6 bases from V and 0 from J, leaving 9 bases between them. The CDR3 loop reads CASRGPLAKNIQYF. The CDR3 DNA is TGTGCCAGCAGGGGGCCCCTAGCCAAAAACATTCAGTACTTC.

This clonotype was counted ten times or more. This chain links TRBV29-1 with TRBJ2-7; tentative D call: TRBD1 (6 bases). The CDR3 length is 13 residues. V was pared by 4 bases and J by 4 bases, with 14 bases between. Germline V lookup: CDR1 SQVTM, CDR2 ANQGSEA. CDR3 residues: CSVAEARGYEQYF. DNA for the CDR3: TGCAGCGTTGCCGAGGCCAGGGGTTACGAGCAGTACTTC.

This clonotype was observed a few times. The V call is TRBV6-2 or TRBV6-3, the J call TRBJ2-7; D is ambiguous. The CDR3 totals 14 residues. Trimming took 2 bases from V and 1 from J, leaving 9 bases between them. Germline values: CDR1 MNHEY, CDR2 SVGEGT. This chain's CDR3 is CASSYGIISYEQYF. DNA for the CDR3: TGTGCCAGCAGTTACGGGATTATATCCTACGAGCAGTACTTC.